This T cell receptor (beta chain) appears in the sequencing data of a study of T-cell reconstitution after alpha-beta-depleted transplantation in children. Study observations and caveats: T-cell counts and diversity at one year post-transplant came mainly from newly produced T cells.

The sample holds many counts of this clonotype. Its antigen is currently unknown. Preparation of the TCRbeta library used unique molecular identifiers. TCRdb itself ran the PCR reads through MiXCR, one entry per CDR3 protein. The table records roughly 66,000 distinct CDR3 sequences, 4.9% of them present only once. This CDR3 is 14 amino acids long. The V gene lost 4 bases and the J gene lost 5 bases, with 15 bases spanning the gap. Germline V gene sequence: CDR1 SGHDT, CDR2 YYEEEE. The TCR comes from a boy in the first two years of life who had a stem cell transplant for acute myeloid leukemia, so the T cells may come from the graft donor. The rearrangement uses TRBV5-6 and TRBJ2-5; TRBD2 is a possible D gene (5 bases). The source material was PBMCs, mostly from graft donor cells, sampled 180 days after TCRalphabeta/CD19-depleted stem cell transplant. CDR3 sequence: CASSLVGVGETQYF. The CDR3, as DNA: TGTGCCAGCAGCCTGGTCGGGGTTGGGGAGACCCAGTACTTC.